This entry lists 30 T cell receptor beta chains sequenced from one sample in a study of blood T cell repertoires in COVID-19. Only in-frame clones appear in the TCRdb table, and some are missing; sequencing was by immunoSEQ multiplex PCR. The sample includes 150,000 to 200,000 clones, 79% of them seen just once. The sequencing sample was made of peripheral blood. Every receptor here comes from a man aged 55 to 70 with active or convalescent COVID-19.

This clone was seen just once. Other DNA variants within this sample encode the same CDR3. V gene TRBV5-1 combines with J gene TRBJ2-5; D remains unclear. This CDR3 spans 12 amino acids. Germline CDR1 and CDR2: SGHRS and YFSETQ. V was cut by 0 bases and J by 4 bases, with 4 bases left in between. The CDR3 loop is CASSLAGETQYF. CDR3 in DNA: TGCGCCAGCAGCTTGGCGGGAGAGACCCAGTACTTC.

The chain joins TRBV5-1 to TRBJ2-7; 10 positions match TRBD1. This CDR3 has 15 residues. V trimming: 4 bases; J trimming: 3 bases; junction bases outside the gene matches: 7. CDR1 is SGHRS, CDR2 YFSETQ, per germline. The CDR3 is CASSTLTGGNYEQYF. The CDR3 DNA follows: TGCGCCAGCAGCACACTGACAGGGGGCAACTACGAGCAGTACTTC.

This clone was counted between two and nine times. V gene TRBV21-1 combines with J gene TRBJ2-7; TRBD2 is the table's D call and was not checked against the DNA. TRBV21-1 is noted as a pseudogene. The CDR3 has 16 amino acids. CDR3 region: CASSKRRATDSYEQYF. In nucleotides, the CDR3 is TGTGCCAGCAGCAAAAGGCGAGCGACCGACTCCTACGAGCAGTACTTC.

This chain links TRBV11-2 with TRBJ2-4; 9 bases fit TRBD2. Germline assignment: CDR1 SGHAT and CDR2 FQNNGV. V trimming: 3 bases; J trimming: 8 bases; junction bases outside the gene matches: 11. This CDR3 comprises 16 residues. The CDR3 reads CASSFWLAGVGYIQYF. Here the CDR3 DNA reads TGTGCCAGCAGCTTTTGGTTAGCGGGAGTGGGTTACATTCAGTACTTC.

The genes are TRBV7-3 and TRBJ2-7; 7 nucleotides align to TRBD1. The CDR3 sequence is 14 residues long. Germline V lookup: CDR1 SGHTA, CDR2 FQGTGA. V was clipped by 4 bases and J by 6 bases; unmatched bases: 9. CDR3 residues: CASSSDRVLGEQYF. In nucleotides, the CDR3 is TGTGCCAGCAGCTCAGACAGGGTGCTGGGCGAGCAGTACTTC.

J is TRBJ2-7 and V is TRBV7-3; D is perhaps TRBD1 (5 bases). CDR1 is SGHTA, CDR2 FQGTGA, per germline. V shed 0 bases and J shed 2 bases, with 14 bases lying between them. The CDR3 consists of 16 residues. The CDR3 sequence is CASSLTFAGFTYEQYF. The CDR3 DNA reads as TGTGCCAGCAGCTTAACGTTCGCAGGGTTCACCTACGAGCAGTACTTC.

This clone was detected only a few times. J is TRBJ2-5 and V is TRBV24-1; D is possibly TRBD2 (5 bases). The CDR3 is made up of 13 amino acids. The germline V gene encodes CDR1 KGHDR and CDR2 SFDVKD. V was clipped by 2 bases and J by 5 bases, with 8 bases between them. The CDR3, as DNA: TGTGCCACCAGTGATTGGAGGCGGGAGACCCAGTACTTC. It yields the protein CATSDWRRETQYF.

This clone has just one count. This chain links TRBV27 with TRBJ2-7, with D possibly being TRBD1 (5 bases). The CDR3 covers 13 residues. V lost 6 bases, J lost 0 bases, and 9 bases lay in between. Germline lookup yields CDR1 MNHEY and CDR2 SMNVEV (reference sequence). CDR3 DNA: TGTGCCAGCAGCCGACAGAGCTCCTACGAGCAGTACTTC. Translated: CASSRQSSYEQYF.

The chain is built from TRBV11-1 and TRBJ2-3, with 9 bases fitting TRBD1. V dropped 0 bases and J dropped 3; count of bases not matched to a gene: 4. The length of the CDR3 is 16 residues. CDR1 and CDR2 (germline): SGHAT, FQDESV (reference sequence). The CDR3 protein is CASSLAVGQGTDTQYF. In DNA form, the CDR3 reads TGTGCCAGCAGCTTAGCGGTCGGACAGGGGACAGATACGCAGTATTTT.

This chain connects TRBV9 to TRBJ1-1; D remains unclear. The CDR3 runs to 13 residues. Germline CDR1 and CDR2: SGDLS and YYNGEE. The V and J ends lost 0 bases and 8 bases respectively, with 11 bases between them. CDR3 sequence: CASSVGQRGEAFF. The CDR3 coding sequence is TGTGCCAGCAGCGTAGGCCAACGCGGGGAAGCTTTCTTT.

The chain uses TRBV11-3 and TRBJ2-6, with TRBD1 matching over 7 bases. The germline V gene encodes CDR1 SGHNT and CDR2 YENEEA. The CDR3 spans 18 residues. V dropped 5 bases and J dropped 0; count of bases not matched to a gene: 10. CDR3 coding DNA: TGTGCCAGCAGCCCGCGGACAGGACGTCTCTCTGGGGCCAACGTCCTGACTTTC. This sequence encodes CASSPRTGRLSGANVLTF.

This clone appeared once. The gene calls are TRBV29-1 and TRBJ1-3, with no clear D. CDR1 SQVTM and CDR2 ANQGSEA come from the germline V gene. V lost 0 bases, J lost 3 bases, and 6 bases lay in between. The CDR3 runs 13 residues. The CDR3 loop reads CSVEDRYGNTIYF. The CDR3 bases are TGCAGCGTTGAAGATCGGTATGGAAACACCATATATTTT. The complete variable domain, with remaining parts taken from reference TRBV29-1 and TRBJ1-3, reads SAVISQKPSRDICQRGTSLTIQCQVDSQVTMMFWYRQQPGQSLTLIATANQGSEATYESGFVIDKFPISRPNLTFSTLTVSNMSPEDSSIYLCSVEDRYGNTIYFGEGSWLTVV.

The genes are TRBV20-1 and TRBJ2-7; D not resolved. The V and J ends lost 1 base and 4 bases respectively, with 5 bases between them. Germline CDR1 DFQATT, CDR2 SNEGSKA (reference sequence). The CDR3 runs 11 residues. The CDR3 DNA sequence: TGCAGTGCTAGAGCACAATACGAGCAGTACTTC. Translated: CSARAQYEQYF.

This sequence joins TRBV7-3 and TRBJ2-3; 7 bases align to TRBD1. CDR1 is SGHTA and CDR2 is FQGTGA in the germline V gene. CDR3 length equals 14 residues. The J segment lost 5 bases and the V segment lost 5 bases, leaving 7 bases of the junction unmatched. CDR3 protein: CASSPRQGGDTQYF. The CDR3 DNA reads TGTGCCAGCAGCCCCCGACAGGGCGGAGATACGCAGTATTTT.

The V gene is TRBV10-3, the J gene TRBJ2-7; a possible D gene is TRBD2 (5 bases). There are 12 residues in the CDR3. V lost 3 bases and J 4 bases, leaving 7 bases between the germline ends. CDR1 is ENHRY and CDR2 is SYGVKD in the germline V gene. CDR3 loop: CAISDGIYEQYF. CDR3 DNA sequence: TGTGCCATCAGTGACGGGATTTACGAGCAGTACTTC.

The rearrangement joins TRBV5-8 to TRBJ1-5; D remains ambiguous. The CDR3 runs 16 residues. From germline, CDR1 is SGHTS and CDR2 YDEGEE. Between the trimmed V and J ends, which lost 3 bases and 3 bases, there was a span of 16 bases. The CDR3 nucleotides are TGTGCCAGCAGCTCCCTGGGAGGGTTTGCCAATCAGCCCCAGCATTTT. This translates into CASSSLGGFANQPQHF.

The V gene is TRBV4-3, the J gene TRBJ2-2, with 11 bases matching TRBD2. Germline CDR1 reads LGHNA; CDR2 reads YSLEER. The junction had 3 bases not matched to a gene; V was cut back by 3 bases and J by 3 bases. The CDR3 sequence is 16 residues long. The CDR3 DNA reads TGCGCCAGCAGCCAGGGGACTAGCGGTTACACCGGGGAGCTGTTTTTT. Its translation is CASSQGTSGYTGELFF.

This chain links TRBV7-2 with TRBJ2-3, with TRBD2 matching 12 bases. The CDR3 has 14 amino acids. Trimming took 8 bases from V and 7 from J; bases not matched to a gene: 7. From germline, CDR1 is SGHTA and CDR2 FQGNSA. This CDR3 reads CASGGLAGTHTQYF. The CDR3 region has the DNA TGTGCCAGCGGAGGACTAGCGGGAACGCATACGCAGTATTTT.

This clone was detected a few times. The chain joins TRBV3-1 (or the pseudogene TRBV3-2) to TRBJ1-2, with D possibly matching TRBD1 (5 bases). The CDR3 length is 17 residues. CDR1 is LGHDT, CDR2 YNNKEL, per germline (reference sequence). V lost 1 base to trimming and J lost 5 bases, with 20 bases between them. CDR3 sequence: CASSQGGPPPGFYGYTF. Here the CDR3 DNA reads TGTGCCAGCAGCCAAGGGGGCCCCCCACCTGGTTTTTATGGCTACACCTTC.

CDR3 coding DNA: TGCGCCCTAACCAGGATGCTAGCGGGGAAACTAGATGTGTACAATGAGCAGTTCTTC. Its protein is CALTRMLAGKLDVYNEQFF. The V and J genes are TRBV10-1 and TRBJ2-1; 9 nucleotides agree with TRBD2. The CDR3 loop spans 19 amino acids. Germline-derived CDR1 and CDR2 are WNHNN and SYGVQD (reference sequence). The V and J ends lost 11 bases and 4 bases, in that order; junction bases with no gene match: 24.

The gene calls are TRBV6-2 or TRBV6-3 and TRBJ2-1; 7 bases are a match to TRBD2. Germline lookup yields CDR1 MNHEY and CDR2 SVGEGT. With 4 bases clipped from V and 8 bases from J, the junction kept 8 bases outside the gene matches. The length of the CDR3 is 14 residues. In nucleotides, the CDR3 is TGTGCCAGCAGTTTGCGAGGGAGGGCCTATGAGCAGTTCTTC. This gives the protein CASSLRGRAYEQFF.

The chain combines TRBV9 with TRBJ1-1; TRBD1 aligns across 7 bases. After removal of 4 bases from V and 0 bases from J, the junction contained 6 bases not matched to a gene. The CDR3 is 15 residues long. Per germline, CDR1 SGDLS and CDR2 YYNGEE. This CDR3 is CASSPQGGVNTEAFF. In nucleotides, the CDR3 is TGTGCCAGCAGCCCTCAGGGGGGTGTGAACACTGAAGCTTTCTTT.

The chain has TRBV7-2 and TRBJ1-2; D might be TRBD1 (6 bases). Between the trimmed V and J ends, which lost 5 bases and 14 bases, there was a span of 15 bases. CDR1 is SGHTA and CDR2 is FQGNSA in the germline V gene. The CDR3 is 11 amino acids. CDR3 sequence reads: CASSPGRGRTF. The CDR3 coding sequence is TGTGCCAGCAGCCCGGGCAGGGGTCGAACCTTC.

This chain links TRBV7-2 with TRBJ2-7; TRBD2 matches 8 bases. V lost 5 bases, J lost 3 bases, and 12 bases stayed unmatched. Germline CDR1 is SGHTA and CDR2 is FQGNSA. This CDR3 has 16 residues. The CDR3: CASSRPGSGSFYEQYF. The CDR3 DNA reads as TGTGCCAGCAGCCGTCCGGGGAGCGGGAGTTTCTACGAGCAGTACTTC.

This clone has more than one count but fewer than ten. The chain recombines TRBV5-1 with TRBJ1-6; 7 bases match TRBD1. The CDR3 has 15 residues. The J segment lost 6 bases and the V segment lost 3 bases, leaving 6 bases of the junction unmatched. Germline V gene sequence: CDR1 SGHRS, CDR2 YFSETQ. CDR3 amino acids: CASSWAGQRNSPLHF. The CDR3 DNA reads as TGCGCCAGCAGCTGGGCGGGACAGCGTAATTCACCCCTCCACTTT.

V gene TRBV6-6 combines with J gene TRBJ2-5; D not certain. Germline V CDR1 and CDR2: MNHNY, SVGAGI (reference sequence). The CDR3 runs 14 residues. V was clipped by 2 bases and J by 4 bases, with 11 bases between them. The CDR3 nucleotides are TGTGCCAGCAGTTACCCCGGGTCCAGAGAGACCCAGTACTTC. It translates to CASSYPGSRETQYF.

V and J are TRBV4-2 and TRBJ1-4; TRBD1 agrees at 7 bases. This CDR3 has 17 amino acids. The junction had 12 bases not matched to a gene; V was cut back by 4 bases and J by 4 bases. Germline V lookup: CDR1 LGHNA, CDR2 YNFKEQ. The CDR3 DNA follows: TGTGCCAGCAGCCCTTGGCAAGGGGCAGGGGGTAATGAAAAACTGTTTTTT. Translating it yields CASSPWQGAGGNEKLFF.

CDR3: CASSPPTRGGVGNEKLFF. CDR3 sequence (DNA): TGTGCCAGCTCACCACCTACACGGGGCGGGGTCGGTAATGAAAAACTGTTTTTT. This chain connects TRBV18 to TRBJ1-4; perhaps TRBD1 as D (5 bases). The germline gives CDR1 KGHSH, CDR2 LQKENI. The CDR3 has 18 amino acids. V was clipped by 0 bases and J by 4 bases, with 18 bases between them.

This clone was found once. The rearrangement uses TRBV20-1 and TRBJ2-4, with 7 bases identical to TRBD1. From germline, CDR1 is DFQATT and CDR2 SNEGSKA (reference sequence). The length of the CDR3 is 15 residues. Unmatched junction bases numbered 10, after V lost 3 bases and J lost 5 bases. For the CDR3, the DNA is TGCAGTGCTAGTTTTGATCGGACAGGACAAAACATTCAGTACTTC. Translating gives CSASFDRTGQNIQYF.

The CDR3 protein is CAIRPGQGREQPQHF. DNA for the CDR3: TGTGCCATCAGACCGGGACAGGGGAGGGAACAGCCCCAGCATTTT. The chain joins TRBV10-3 to TRBJ1-5; 10 bases line up with TRBD1. The junction had 9 bases not matched to a gene; V was cut back by 6 bases and J by 7 bases. CDR1 and CDR2 (germline): ENHRY, SYGVKD. This CDR3 has 15 amino acids.